This T cell receptor (beta chain) came from a study of cytotoxic CD8 clonotypes in ibrutinib-treated CLL. General study findings and limits: Clonality increased with ibrutinib response but returned toward baseline at progression.

Trimming pared 6 bases from V and 6 bases from J, leaving 12 bases between. CDR3 length equals 12 residues. Germline V gene lookup returns CDR1 MNHNS and CDR2 SASEGT. About this clone itself: Its specificity is not known.

Profiling relied on immunoSEQ multiplex PCR, and the TCRdb table lists in-frame clones only, not all of them. The data hold about 120,000 clones, with about 53% observed a single time. Cryopreserved PBMCs were the source of approximately 2 micrograms of genomic DNA, which went to TCR beta libraries. This chain connects TRBV6-1 to TRBJ2-7; maybe TRBD2 (7 bases). The specimen comprised PBMCs, sampled after 24 months of ibrutinib treatment. This clonotype originated in a human donor with chronic lymphocytic leukemia. The chain's CDR3 is CASSGGPREQYF. CDR3 nucleotides: TGTGCCAGCAGCGGGGGGCCTCGCGAGCAGTACTTC.